This is a list of T cell receptor beta chains from one sample in a study of cytomegalovirus exposure and HLA in healthy donors. Sequencing was performed with immunoSEQ multiplex PCR; in TCRdb, only in-frame clones are kept and a portion is missing. The sample lists some 150,000 clones, 85% to 90% occurring once. Sequencing input: PBMCs. The receptors stem from a woman between 18 and 30 years old in good health and CMV-seropositive. Each CDR3 is given with its conserved first and last residue. D genes are given only for firm matches. Clone size is shown for a subset of rows, as once, few, many or a class of expanded clone.

-	TRBV6-1	TRBJ1-5	-	CASSMDRNQPQHF	TGTGCCAGCAGTATGGACAGAAATCAGCCCCAGCATTTT
-	TRBV28	TRBJ1-4	-	CASSSLLGGGEKLFF	TGTGCCAGCAGTTCCCTCTTAGGCGGCGGTGAAAAACTGTTTTTT
-	TRBV11-2	TRBJ2-7	-	CASSLAGAYEQYF	TGTGCCAGCAGCTTAGCCGGTGCCTACGAGCAGTACTTC
-	TRBV6-5	TRBJ2-7	-	CASSYSRDPHEQYF	TGTGCCAGCAGTTACTCTCGGGATCCGCACGAGCAGTACTTC
-	TRBV4-1	TRBJ2-3	TRBD2	CASSHKGKREVQYF	TGCGCCAGCAGCCACAAGGGAAAGCGGGAGGTGCAGTATTTT
-	TRBV29-1	TRBJ2-3	TRBD2	CSVDGTSGTDTQYF	TGCAGCGTTGACGGGACTAGCGGCACAGATACGCAGTATTTT
-	TRBV5-5	TRBJ2-1	TRBD2	CASSLVGGTYNEQFF	TGTGCCAGCAGCTTGGTGGGAGGGACCTACAATGAGCAGTTCTTC
-	TRBV5-6	TRBJ1-1	-	CASSLGPGTEAFF	TGTGCCAGCAGCTTAGGGCCGGGGACTGAAGCTTTCTTT
-	TRBV28	TRBJ1-5	TRBD1	CASSSLQGRPSNQPQHF	TGTGCCAGCAGTTCCTTACAGGGGCGGCCTAGCAATCAGCCCCAGCATTTT
-	TRBV19	TRBJ2-2	TRBD2	CASSITLGGTILGTGELFF	TGTGCCAGTAGTATAACTCTGGGGGGGACCATTTTGGGCACCGGGGAGCTGTTTTTT
-	TRBV5-1	TRBJ1-1	TRBD1	CASSLAGTGGSEAFF	TGCGCCAGCAGCTTGGCCGGGACAGGGGGTTCTGAAGCTTTCTTT
-	TRBV4-1	TRBJ1-4	TRBD1	CASSQPRTGTGGEKLFF	TGCGCCAGCAGCCAACCGAGAACTGGGACAGGCGGTGAAAAACTGTTTTTT
few	TRBV11-2	TRBJ2-6	TRBD2	CASSSTSASGANVLTF	TGTGCCAGCAGCTCGACTAGCGCCTCTGGGGCCAACGTCCTGACTTTC
-	TRBV7-6	TRBJ1-1	TRBD1	CASRVLQGATEAFF	TGTGCCAGCCGCGTACTACAGGGGGCAACTGAAGCTTTCTTT
-	TRBV28	TRBJ1-1	-	CASSSVLNTEAFF	TGTGCCAGCAGTTCAGTTTTAAACACTGAAGCTTTCTTT
-	TRBV19	TRBJ2-1	TRBD2	CASSPLAGGWNEQFF	TGTGCCAGTAGCCCACTAGCGGGAGGGTGGAATGAGCAGTTCTTC
-	TRBV30	TRBJ1-2	TRBD1	CAWGPGQGSYGYTF	TGTGCCTGGGGGCCGGGACAGGGGAGCTATGGCTACACCTTC
-	TRBV7-8	TRBJ2-7	TRBD2	CASSLSSGSGYEQYF	TGTGCCAGCAGCTTAAGCAGCGGGAGCGGATACGAGCAGTACTTC
-	TRBV14	TRBJ2-1	-	CASSQDLYGSLYEQFF	TGTGCCAGCAGCCAAGATTTATATGGGAGTCTCTATGAGCAGTTCTTC
-	TRBV18	TRBJ2-7	-	CASSPYSLSYEQYF	TGTGCCAGCTCACCTTACTCCCTGTCCTACGAGCAGTACTTC
once	TRBV28	TRBJ2-3	-	CASSSDLYTDTQYF	TGTGCCAGCAGTTCTGACTTGTACACAGATACGCAGTATTTT
-	TRBV6-1	TRBJ2-5	TRBD2	CASSAGTRGETQYF	TGTGCCAGCAGTGCAGGGACTAGGGGAGAGACCCAGTACTTC
-	TRBV2	TRBJ2-7	TRBD1	CASTMDRGRSYEQYF	TGTGCCAGCACCATGGACAGGGGGCGCTCCTACGAGCAGTACTTC
-	TRBV30	TRBJ2-5	-	CACRNPFDNQETQYF	TGTGCCTGCCGTAACCCGTTCGACAACCAAGAGACCCAGTACTTC
-	TRBV2	TRBJ2-1	TRBD2	CASSERRLAGPHNEQFF	TGTGCCAGCAGTGAGCGGAGACTAGCGGGACCCCACAATGAGCAGTTCTTC
-	TRBV28	TRBJ2-7	-	CASQGGSYEQYF	TGTGCCAGCCAGGGGGGATCCTACGAGCAGTACTTC
few	TRBV18	TRBJ2-7	-	CASSPGLQTAEQYF	TGTGCCAGCTCGCCGGGACTCCAAACCGCCGAGCAGTACTTC
-	TRBV6-5	TRBJ2-7	-	CASSGLRRVDEQYF	TGTGCCAGCAGTGGACTCCGGAGGGTGGACGAGCAGTACTTC
-	TRBV2	TRBJ2-7	TRBD2	CASSVRGLGGGPRYEQYF	TGTGCCAGCAGTGTGAGGGGCTTGGGGGGAGGGCCCCGCTACGAGCAGTACTTC
-	TRBV7-9	TRBJ2-3	TRBD2	CASSSSGRGSHTDTQYF	TGTGCCAGCAGTTCTAGCGGGAGGGGATCCCACACAGATACGCAGTATTTT
-	TRBV7-7	TRBJ2-1	TRBD2	CASSLGLAGDEQFF	TGTGCCAGCAGCTTGGGACTAGCGGGCGATGAGCAGTTCTTC
-	TRBV5-1	TRBJ2-4	-	CASSSRLKGEAKNIQYF	TGCGCCAGCAGCTCCCGGTTGAAGGGGGAGGCCAAAAACATTCAGTACTTC
-	TRBV7-9	TRBJ2-3	TRBD2	CASSLTSGDSSTDTQYF	TGTGCCAGCAGCTTGACTAGCGGAGATTCTAGCACAGATACGCAGTATTTT
-	TRBV11-3	TRBJ1-1	-	CASSFRGGQVTEAFF	TGTGCCAGCAGCTTCCGCGGGGGGCAAGTCACTGAAGCTTTCTTT
-	TRBV6-5	TRBJ1-5	-	CATGLDQPQHF	TGTGCCACCGGTTTAGATCAGCCCCAGCATTTT
-	TRBV6-4	TRBJ1-4	-	CASRQAQKLFF	TGTGCCAGCAGACAGGCCCAAAAACTGTTTTTT
once	TRBV6-1	TRBJ2-3	-	CASSVMTDTQYF	TGTGCCAGCAGTGTAATGACAGATACGCAGTATTTT
-	TRBV5-6	TRBJ1-4	TRBD1	CASSLGGIKEKLFF	TGTGCCAGCAGCTTAGGGGGCATTAAGGAAAAACTGTTTTTT
-	TRBV30	TRBJ1-4	-	CAWKGVGTNEKLFF	TGTGCCTGGAAAGGGGTAGGGACTAATGAAAAACTGTTTTTT
few	TRBV10-2	TRBJ2-7	-	CASSERYEQYF	TGCGCCAGCAGTGAGCGGTACGAGCAGTACTTC
-	TRBV5-6	TRBJ1-5	-	CASSVGSNQPQHF	TGTGCCAGCAGCGTCGGTAGCAATCAGCCCCAGCATTTT
-	TRBV7-6	TRBJ2-1	-	CASSLETNYNEQFF	TGTGCCAGCAGCTTAGAGACTAACTACAATGAGCAGTTCTTC
few	TRBV9	TRBJ2-1	TRBD2	CASSERLAGGNEQFF	TGTGCCAGCAGCGAGCGACTAGCGGGAGGAAATGAGCAGTTCTTC
few	TRBV6-4	TRBJ2-1	TRBD2	CASSESRTSTLFF	TGTGCCAGCAGTGAGAGTAGGACTAGTACCCTGTTCTTC
-	TRBV5-1	TRBJ2-1	TRBD2	CASSLSGVSYNEQFF	TGCGCCAGCAGCTTGAGCGGGGTCTCCTACAATGAGCAGTTCTTC
-	TRBV9	TRBJ2-1	TRBD2	CASSVGGLADNEQFF	TGTGCCAGCAGCGTAGGGGGACTAGCGGACAATGAGCAGTTCTTC
few	TRBV28	TRBJ2-7	-	CASRLAKYEQYF	TGTGCCAGCAGGCTAGCAAAATACGAGCAGTACTTC
once	TRBV23-1	TRBJ2-5	-	CAIPEDGEETQYF	TGCGCCATCCCTGAAGACGGGGAAGAGACCCAGTACTTC
-	TRBV27	TRBJ1-1	-	CASSPTWGGEAFF	TGTGCCAGCAGTCCGACATGGGGGGGTGAAGCTTTCTTT
-	TRBV6-5	TRBJ1-1	-	CASSAITRGSEAFF	TGTGCCAGCAGTGCTATAACCAGGGGCTCTGAAGCTTTCTTT
-	TRBV7-3	TRBJ2-2	TRBD1	CASSPRLRDRGITGELFF	TGTGCCAGCAGCCCCCGCCTCCGGGACAGGGGAATCACCGGGGAGCTGTTTTTT
-	TRBV27	TRBJ2-1	-	CASSLILQNEQFF	TGTGCCAGCAGTCTTATTCTACAGAATGAGCAGTTCTTC
few	TRBV5-1	TRBJ2-5	TRBD2	CASTLAGVSGETQYF	TGCGCCAGCACCTTAGCGGGAGTAAGTGGAGAGACCCAGTACTTC
-	TRBV5-6	TRBJ2-7	TRBD1	CASTTFRDRGDEQYF	TGTGCCAGCACCACATTCCGGGACAGGGGGGACGAGCAGTACTTC
-	TRBV15	TRBJ1-1	TRBD1	CATSRGGQGVGNTEAFF	TGTGCCACCAGCAGGGGCGGACAGGGGGTGGGGAATACTGAAGCTTTCTTT
-	TRBV5-4	TRBJ2-5	TRBD2	CASSFGSGQRGTQYF	TGTGCCAGCAGCTTTGGTAGCGGGCAGAGGGGGACCCAGTACTTC
-	TRBV7-2	TRBJ2-7	-	CASSEVGNAYEQYF	TGTGCCAGCAGCGAAGTGGGCAATGCCTACGAGCAGTACTTC
-	TRBV9	TRBJ2-1	TRBD2	CASSSRVYTGTSGISEQFF	TGTGCCAGCAGCTCGCGGGTCTACACCGGGACTAGCGGGATTTCTGAGCAGTTCTTC